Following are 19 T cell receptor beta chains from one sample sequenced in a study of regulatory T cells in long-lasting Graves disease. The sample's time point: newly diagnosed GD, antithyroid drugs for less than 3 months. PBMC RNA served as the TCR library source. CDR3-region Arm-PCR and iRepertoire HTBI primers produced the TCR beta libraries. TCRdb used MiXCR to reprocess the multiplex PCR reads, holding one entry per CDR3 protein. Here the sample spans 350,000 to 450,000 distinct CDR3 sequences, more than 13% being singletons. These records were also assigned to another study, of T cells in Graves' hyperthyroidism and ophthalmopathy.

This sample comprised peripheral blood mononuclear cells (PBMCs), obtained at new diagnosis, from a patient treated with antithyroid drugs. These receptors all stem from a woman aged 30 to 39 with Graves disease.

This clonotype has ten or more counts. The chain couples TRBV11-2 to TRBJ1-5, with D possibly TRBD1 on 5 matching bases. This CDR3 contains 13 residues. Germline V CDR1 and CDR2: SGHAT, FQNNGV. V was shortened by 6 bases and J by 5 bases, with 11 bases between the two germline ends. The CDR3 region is CASSSQGYQPQHF. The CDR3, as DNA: TGTGCCAGCAGTTCGCAGGGATATCAGCCCCAGCATTTT.

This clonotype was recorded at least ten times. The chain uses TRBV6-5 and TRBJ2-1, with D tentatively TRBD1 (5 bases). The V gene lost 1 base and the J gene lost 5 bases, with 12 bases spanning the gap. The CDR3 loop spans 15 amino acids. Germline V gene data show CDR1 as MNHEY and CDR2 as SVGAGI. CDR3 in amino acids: CASSYLGHADNEQFF. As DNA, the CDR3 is TGTGCCAGCAGTTACTTAGGACACGCAGACAATGAGCAGTTCTTC.

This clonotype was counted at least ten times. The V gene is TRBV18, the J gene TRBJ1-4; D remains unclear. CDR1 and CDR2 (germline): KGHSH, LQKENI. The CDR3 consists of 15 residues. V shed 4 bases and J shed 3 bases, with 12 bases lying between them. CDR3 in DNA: TGTGCCAGCTCACTAAAGGACGGACCTAATGAAAAACTGTTTTTT. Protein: CASSLKDGPNEKLFF.

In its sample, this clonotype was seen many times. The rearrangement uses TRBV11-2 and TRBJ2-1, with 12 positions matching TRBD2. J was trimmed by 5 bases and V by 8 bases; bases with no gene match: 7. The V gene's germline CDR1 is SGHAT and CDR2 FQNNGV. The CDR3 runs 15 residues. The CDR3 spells CASSGLAGTNNEQFF. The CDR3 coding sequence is TGTGCCAGCTCCGGACTAGCGGGGACCAACAATGAGCAGTTCTTC.

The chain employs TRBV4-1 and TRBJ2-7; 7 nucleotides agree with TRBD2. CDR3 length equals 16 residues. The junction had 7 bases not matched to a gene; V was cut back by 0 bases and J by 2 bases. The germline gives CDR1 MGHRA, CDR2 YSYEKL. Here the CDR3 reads CASSQDPQGLPYEQYF. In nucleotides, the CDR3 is TGCGCCAGCAGCCAAGATCCCCAGGGACTACCCTACGAGCAGTACTTC.

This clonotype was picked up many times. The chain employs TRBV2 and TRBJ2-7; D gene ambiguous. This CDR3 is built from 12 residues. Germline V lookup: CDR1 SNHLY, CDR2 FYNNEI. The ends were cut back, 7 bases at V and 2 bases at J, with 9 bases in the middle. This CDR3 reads CASKRLTYEQYF. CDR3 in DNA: TGTGCCAGCAAAAGATTAACCTACGAGCAGTACTTC.

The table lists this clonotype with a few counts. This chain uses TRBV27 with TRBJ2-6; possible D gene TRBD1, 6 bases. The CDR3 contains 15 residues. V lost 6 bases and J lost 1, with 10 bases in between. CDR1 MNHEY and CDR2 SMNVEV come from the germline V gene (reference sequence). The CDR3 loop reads CASSTTGSGANVLTF. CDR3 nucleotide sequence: TGTGCCAGCAGCACTACAGGGTCTGGGGCCAACGTCCTGACTTTC.

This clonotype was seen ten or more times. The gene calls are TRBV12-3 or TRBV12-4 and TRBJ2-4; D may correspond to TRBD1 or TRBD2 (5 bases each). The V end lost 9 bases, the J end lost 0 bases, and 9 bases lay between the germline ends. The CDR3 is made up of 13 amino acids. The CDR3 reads CARGTRAKNIQYF. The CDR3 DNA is TGTGCCAGGGGGACCAGAGCCAAAAACATTCAGTACTTC.

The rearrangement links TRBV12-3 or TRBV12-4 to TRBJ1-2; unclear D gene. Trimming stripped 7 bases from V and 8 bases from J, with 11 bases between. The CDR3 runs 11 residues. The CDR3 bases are TGTGCCAGCACTTCGTCTGGGGGCTACACCTTC. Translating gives CASTSSGGYTF.

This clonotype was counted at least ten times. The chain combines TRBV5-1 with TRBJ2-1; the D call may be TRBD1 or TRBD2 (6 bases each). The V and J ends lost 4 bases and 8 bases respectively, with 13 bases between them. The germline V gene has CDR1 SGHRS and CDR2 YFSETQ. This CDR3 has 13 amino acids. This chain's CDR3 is CASSRAGDYEQFF. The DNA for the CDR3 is TGCGCCAGCAGCAGGGCAGGGGACTATGAGCAGTTCTTC. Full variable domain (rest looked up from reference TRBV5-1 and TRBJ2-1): KAGVTQTPRYLIKTRGQQVTLSCSPISGHRSVSWYQQTPGQGLQFLFEYFSETQRNKGNFPGRFSGRQFSNSRSEMNVSTLELGDSALYLCASSRAGDYEQFFGPGTRLTVL.

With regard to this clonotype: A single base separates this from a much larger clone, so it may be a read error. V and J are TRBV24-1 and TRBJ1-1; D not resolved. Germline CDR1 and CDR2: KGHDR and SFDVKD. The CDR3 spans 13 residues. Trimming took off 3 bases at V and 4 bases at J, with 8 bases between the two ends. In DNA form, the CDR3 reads TGTGCCACCAGTGATGGTGTGAGCACTGAAGCTTTCTTT. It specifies CATSDGVSTEAFF.

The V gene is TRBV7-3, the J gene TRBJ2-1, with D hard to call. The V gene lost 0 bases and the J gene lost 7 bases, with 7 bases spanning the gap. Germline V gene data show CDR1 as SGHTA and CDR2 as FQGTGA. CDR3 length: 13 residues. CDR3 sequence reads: CASSLTPTNEQFF. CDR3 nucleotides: TGTGCCAGCAGCTTAACGCCCACAAATGAGCAGTTCTTC.

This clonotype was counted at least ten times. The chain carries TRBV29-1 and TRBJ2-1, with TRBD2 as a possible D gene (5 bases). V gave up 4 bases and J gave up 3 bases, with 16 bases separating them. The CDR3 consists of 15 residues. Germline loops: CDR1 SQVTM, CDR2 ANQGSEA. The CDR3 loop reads CSVGENGVGYNEQFF. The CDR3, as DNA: TGCAGCGTTGGGGAGAATGGGGTCGGCTACAATGAGCAGTTCTTC.

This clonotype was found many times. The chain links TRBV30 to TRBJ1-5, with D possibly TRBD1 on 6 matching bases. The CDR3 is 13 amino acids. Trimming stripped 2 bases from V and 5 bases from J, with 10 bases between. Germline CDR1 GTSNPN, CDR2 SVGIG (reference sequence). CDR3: CAWSIRGDQPQHF. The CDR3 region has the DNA TGTGCCTGGAGTATCAGGGGTGATCAGCCCCAGCATTTT.

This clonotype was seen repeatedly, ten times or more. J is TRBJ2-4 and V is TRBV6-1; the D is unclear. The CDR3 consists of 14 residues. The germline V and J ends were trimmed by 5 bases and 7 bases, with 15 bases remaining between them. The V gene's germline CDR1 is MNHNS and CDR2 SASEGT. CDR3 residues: CASSQSGLLNIQYF. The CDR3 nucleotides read TGTGCCAGCAGTCAGTCGGGCCTTCTTAACATTCAGTACTTC.

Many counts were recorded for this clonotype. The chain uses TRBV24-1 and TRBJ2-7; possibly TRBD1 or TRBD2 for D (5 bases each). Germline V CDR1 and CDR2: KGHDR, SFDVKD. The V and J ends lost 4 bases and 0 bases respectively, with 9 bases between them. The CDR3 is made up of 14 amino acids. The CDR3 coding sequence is TGTGCCACCAGTGACCCAGGGAGCTCCTACGAGCAGTACTTC. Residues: CATSDPGSSYEQYF.

CDR3: CASAPAGGNQPQHF. Written as DNA, the CDR3 is TGTGCCAGCGCCCCCGCCGGAGGTAATCAGCCCCAGCATTTT. The genes are TRBV28 and TRBJ1-5; D ambiguous. With 8 bases removed from V and 4 bases from J, the gap between germline ends came to 15 bases. The germline gives CDR1 MDHEN, CDR2 SYDVKM. The CDR3 sequence is 14 residues long.

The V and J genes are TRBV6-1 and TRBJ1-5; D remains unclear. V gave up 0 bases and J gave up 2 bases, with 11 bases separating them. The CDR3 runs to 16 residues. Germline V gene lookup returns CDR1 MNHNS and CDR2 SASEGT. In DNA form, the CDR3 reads TGTGCCAGCAGTGAAGCAGGCTGGCAGGGCAATCAGCCCCAGCATTTT. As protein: CASSEAGWQGNQPQHF.

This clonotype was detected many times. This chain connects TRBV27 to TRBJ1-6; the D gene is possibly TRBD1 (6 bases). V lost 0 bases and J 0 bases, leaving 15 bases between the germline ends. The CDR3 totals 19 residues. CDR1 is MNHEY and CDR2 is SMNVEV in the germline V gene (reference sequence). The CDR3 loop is CASSLSGGGFNSYNSPLHF. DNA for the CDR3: TGTGCCAGCAGTTTATCGGGAGGGGGATTTAACTCCTATAATTCACCCCTCCACTTT.